Listed here are 20 T cell receptor beta chains from one sample, sequenced in a study of control samples from healthy donors and cancer patients. Here immunoSEQ multiplex PCR was the method, and the copy in TCRdb shows in-frame clones only, minus some. The table has about 120,000 clones, more than 80% seen once. The sample taken for sequencing was PBMCs. The source is a woman in her forties or fifties with colorectal cancer.

V usage is TRBV27 and J usage is TRBJ2-3; D gene unclear. Germline V gene data show CDR1 as MNHEY and CDR2 as SMNVEV (reference sequence). Trimming stripped 5 bases from V and 0 bases from J, with 3 bases between. The CDR3 contains 12 residues. The CDR3 protein is CASSESTDTQYF. CDR3 sequence (DNA): TGTGCCAGCAGTGAAAGCACAGATACGCAGTATTTT.

The J gene is TRBJ2-7, the V gene TRBV9; possibly TRBD2 for D (5 bases). V was clipped by 2 bases and J by 1 base, with 7 bases between them. The CDR3 covers 13 residues. CDR1 SGDLS and CDR2 YYNGEE come from the germline V gene. The CDR3 DNA sequence: TGTGCCAGCAGCGTGAGCGGTTCCTACGAGCAGTACTTC. It codes for CASSVSGSYEQYF.

The chain employs TRBV7-3 and TRBJ2-1, with D possibly TRBD1 on 6 matching bases. There are 15 residues in the CDR3. The V gene's germline CDR1 is SGHTA and CDR2 FQGTGA. The V end was cut by 2 bases, the J end by 7 bases, with 15 bases between. The CDR3 bases are TGTGCCAGCAGCTTACAGGGGACGGCGTATAATGAGCAGTTCTTC. It is translated as CASSLQGTAYNEQFF. The whole variable domain, remainder taken from reference TRBV7-3 and TRBJ2-1, is GAGVSQTPSNKVTEKGKYVELRCDPISGHTALYWYRQSLGQGPEFLIYFQGTGAADDSGLPNDRFFAVRPEGSVSTLKIQRTERGDSAVYLCASSLQGTAYNEQFFGPGTRLTVL.

The CDR3 DNA is TGTGCCAGCAGGGTGGGACAGGCGCAATGGTCCTACGAGCAGTACTTC. As protein: CASRVGQAQWSYEQYF. This sequence joins TRBV5-5 and TRBJ2-7; 8 nucleotides line up with TRBD1. The V and J ends lost 5 bases and 1 base, in that order; junction bases with no gene match: 11. This CDR3 has 16 amino acids. In germline, CDR1 is SGHKS, CDR2 YYEKEE (reference sequence).

This clone occurred once. The chain couples TRBV27 to TRBJ1-6, with D possibly TRBD1 on 5 matching bases. V gave up 0 bases and J gave up 0 bases, with 15 bases separating them. The CDR3 extends over 19 amino acids. In germline, CDR1 is MNHEY, CDR2 SMNVEV (reference sequence). In DNA form, the CDR3 reads TGTGCCAGCAGTTTATCCAGGGAGAACTTGTTCTCCTATAATTCACCCCTCCACTTT. Residues: CASSLSRENLFSYNSPLHF.

This rearrangement joins TRBV6-5 to TRBJ1-1; possibly TRBD1 for D (5 bases). V shed 8 bases and J shed 3 bases, with 16 bases lying between them. Germline V gene sequence: CDR1 MNHEY, CDR2 SVGAGI. The CDR3 spans 14 residues. The CDR3 DNA sequence: TGTGCCAGCTCTAAGGCAGGGAGGGACACTGAAGCTTTCTTT. It codes for CASSKAGRDTEAFF.

The rearrangement joins TRBV5-6 to TRBJ1-2; perhaps TRBD1 as D (6 bases). Trimming removed 2 bases from V and 8 bases from J, with 16 bases in between. This CDR3 spans 14 amino acids. Germline V gene lookup returns CDR1 SGHDT and CDR2 YYEEEE. This chain's CDR3 is CASSFTPQGRGYTF. The CDR3 DNA sequence: TGTGCCAGCAGCTTTACTCCACAGGGTAGGGGCTACACCTTC.

This clone was recorded only once. The chain combines TRBV10-3 with TRBJ1-2; D possibly corresponds to TRBD1 (5 bases). The CDR3 covers 13 residues. V lost 2 bases, J lost 5 bases, and 9 bases lay in between. The germline V gene encodes CDR1 ENHRY and CDR2 SYGVKD. The CDR3 nucleotides are TGTGCCATCAGTGAGGGGACCCGTTATGGCTACACCTTC. It codes for CAISEGTRYGYTF.

The rearrangement links TRBV5-1 to TRBJ1-2, with 9 positions matching TRBD1. CDR1 is SGHRS, CDR2 YFSETQ, per germline. This CDR3 is 15 amino acids long. V shed 0 bases, J shed 5 bases, and the junction held 5 bases outside the gene matches. CDR3 in DNA: TGCGCCAGCAGCTTGGGAGATGGGACAGGGTATGGCTACACCTTC. Translation: CASSLGDGTGYGYTF.

The chain employs TRBV18 and TRBJ2-7; TRBD2 agrees at 10 bases. Germline-derived CDR1 and CDR2 are KGHSH and LQKENI. Losses at the gene ends were 2 bases for V and 7 bases for J; bases not matched to a gene: 8. This CDR3 comprises 15 residues. The CDR3 protein is CASSPRPSGGKEQYF. The CDR3 DNA reads as TGTGCCAGCTCACCAAGGCCTAGCGGGGGAAAGGAGCAGTACTTC.

The genes are TRBV3-1 (or the pseudogene TRBV3-2) and TRBJ1-1; 7 nucleotides agree with TRBD1. The CDR3 has 15 amino acids. The V and J ends lost 4 bases and 1 base, in that order; junction bases with no gene match: 6. Germline V gene sequence: CDR1 LGHDT, CDR2 YNNKEL (reference sequence). The CDR3 reads CASSPQGVQNTEAFF. The CDR3 DNA reads TGTGCCAGCAGCCCCCAGGGGGTACAGAACACTGAAGCTTTCTTT.

The gene calls are TRBV5-1 and TRBJ2-1; no firm D call. V dropped 0 bases and J dropped 8 bases, with 12 bases sitting between them. CDR3 length: 14 residues. The germline V gene has CDR1 SGHRS and CDR2 YFSETQ. The CDR3 here is CASSLARRGDEQFF. In DNA, the CDR3 is TGCGCCAGCAGCTTGGCCCGCAGAGGAGATGAGCAGTTCTTC.

The rearrangement joins TRBV2 to TRBJ2-7; D gene unclear. Trimming took 4 bases from V and 6 from J, leaving 13 bases between them. Germline V gives CDR1 SNHLY, CDR2 FYNNEI. This CDR3 has 13 amino acids. The CDR3 reads CASSAARWGEQYF. Written as DNA, the CDR3 is TGTGCCAGCAGTGCCGCCCGATGGGGCGAGCAGTACTTC.

The chain is built from TRBV10-3 and TRBJ2-7; no clear D gene. Trimming stripped 7 bases from V and 3 bases from J, with 13 bases between. The length of the CDR3 is 13 residues. Germline CDR1 and CDR2: ENHRY and SYGVKD. The CDR3 DNA sequence: TGTGCCATCAATAGTGAAGAAGTCTACGAGCAGTACTTC. Its protein is CAINSEEVYEQYF.

The chain couples TRBV7-9 to TRBJ1-2, with D unresolved. Trimming took 1 base from V and 5 from J, leaving 11 bases between them. The CDR3 is made up of 14 amino acids. The germline V gene encodes CDR1 SEHNR and CDR2 FQNEAQ (reference sequence). In DNA form, the CDR3 reads TGTGCCAGCAGCTTAGGCCCAGTAAATTATGGCTACACCTTC. Its translation is CASSLGPVNYGYTF. Combining the CDR3 with reference TRBV7-9 and TRBJ1-2 gives the whole variable domain DTGVSQNPRHKITKRGQNVTFRCDPISEHNRLYWYRQTLGQGPEFLTYFQNEAQLEKSRLLSDRFSAERPKGSFSTLEIQRTEQGDSAMYLCASSLGPVNYGYTFGSGTRLTVV.

This chain uses TRBV5-1 with TRBJ2-2, with 10 positions matching TRBD2. The CDR3 length is 16 residues. The V and J ends lost 4 bases and 7 bases, in that order; junction bases with no gene match: 10. Germline lookup yields CDR1 SGHRS and CDR2 YFSETQ. The CDR3 reads CASSLTSGEFDGELFF. Here the CDR3 DNA reads TGCGCCAGCAGCCTAACTAGCGGGGAATTTGACGGGGAGCTGTTTTTT. Using reference TRBV5-1 and TRBJ2-2 for the parts outside the CDR3, the full variable domain is KAGVTQTPRYLIKTRGQQVTLSCSPISGHRSVSWYQQTPGQGLQFLFEYFSETQRNKGNFPGRFSGRQFSNSRSEMNVSTLELGDSALYLCASSLTSGEFDGELFFGEGSRLTVL.

V and J are TRBV4-1 and TRBJ2-3, with a possible D match to TRBD2 (6 bases). The CDR3 has 18 residues. Trimming removed 0 bases from V and 2 bases from J, with 18 bases in between. CDR1 is MGHRA and CDR2 is YSYEKL in the germline V gene. The CDR3 loop reads CASSQEPIQVAVTDTQYF. The CDR3 DNA reads TGCGCCAGCAGCCAAGAGCCTATACAAGTAGCGGTCACAGATACGCAGTATTTT.

The rearrangement uses TRBV18 and TRBJ1-2; 7 bases agree with TRBD1. The V gene end was trimmed by 6 bases and the J gene end by 3 bases; junction bases not matched to a gene: 16. This CDR3 region has 17 residues. Germline lookup yields CDR1 KGHSH and CDR2 LQKENI. The CDR3 region has the DNA TGTGCCAGCTCGATCCGGGACAGCCCCCTCGGGGACTATGGCTACACCTTC. Translation gives CASSIRDSPLGDYGYTF.

This chain joins TRBV19 and TRBJ1-4; tentative D call: TRBD1 (6 bases). The CDR3 has 15 amino acids. V lost 5 bases and J 6 bases, leaving 16 bases between the germline ends. The V gene's germline CDR1 is LNHDA and CDR2 SQIVND (reference sequence). The CDR3 here is CASSPRGGSDEKLFF. CDR3 coding DNA: TGTGCCAGTAGTCCCCGGGGGGGCTCCGATGAAAAACTGTTTTTT.

The chain uses TRBV30 and TRBJ2-3; 15 positions agree with TRBD2. Trimming took 2 bases from V and 3 from J; bases not matched to a gene: 3. There are 16 residues in the CDR3. The germline CDR1 and CDR2 sequences are GTSNPN and SVGIG (reference sequence). The CDR3 loop is CAWSLGLAGGTDTQYF. The CDR3 region has the DNA TGTGCCTGGAGTCTCGGACTAGCGGGGGGGACAGATACGCAGTATTTT.